Listed below are T cell receptor beta chains from one sample, sequenced in a study of patients and donors after allogeneic stem cell transplantation. A single record per CDR3 protein comes from TCRdb applying MiXCR to the RT-PCR reads. Of approximately 410,000 distinct CDR3 sequences detected, 16% appear once; the ten largest clones hold 7.2%. The specimen sequenced was blood, either unsorted or a sorted T cell fraction (not recorded which). These receptors were obtained from a human donor who was either an allogeneic HSCT recipient or a stem cell or donor lymphocyte infusion donor (not recorded which). It is not recorded whose cells these are; they may come from a transplant donor. CDR3s include the opening cysteine and the closing phenylalanine or tryptophan. D genes are given only for firm matches.

d_gene	j_gene	v_gene	CDR3aa
TRBD1	TRBJ2-7	TRBV7-2	CASSADRVSYEQYF
TRBD2	TRBJ2-3	TRBV12-3/TRBV12-4	CASTKTSGRVYTQYF
.	TRBJ2-2	TRBV19	CASSIGTPGTGELFF
.	TRBJ2-7	TRBV28	CASSLQGGAGEQYF
.	TRBJ2-4	TRBV12-3/TRBV12-4	CASSRDKSIQYF
.	TRBJ1-2	TRBV30	CAYNVGGLSYTF
.	TRBJ2-5	TRBV19	CASSTGQRETQYF
.	TRBJ2-7	TRBV21-1	CASSKEEWDSSYEQYF
.	TRBJ2-5	TRBV2	CASSAGLGETQYF
TRBD1	TRBJ2-5	TRBV11-2	CASSTPRGSVETQYF
.	TRBJ1-1	TRBV6-1	CASCARVFGTEAFF
TRBD1	TRBJ2-2	TRBV2	CASSRQGTNTGELFF
.	TRBJ2-7	TRBV20-1	CSASGSARRAPPYEQYF
.	TRBJ2-7	TRBV28	CASSGMSSVRYSYEQYF
.	TRBJ1-2	TRBV4-3	CASSQVYEGTSYGYTF
.	TRBJ2-1	TRBV12-3/TRBV12-4	CASRNRGGIEQFF
.	TRBJ2-5	TRBV7-6	CASSLGGAKTQYF
.	TRBJ2-4	TRBV5-8	CASGGTEIAKNIQYF
.	TRBJ2-7	TRBV24-1	CATSDRDEQYF
.	TRBJ1-4	TRBV7-9	CASSLAQATNEKLFF
TRBD2	TRBJ2-1	TRBV6-2/TRBV6-3	CASTDKAGAVNEQFF
.	TRBJ2-1	TRBV5-1	CASSLVGTNNEQFF
.	TRBJ2-3	TRBV4-1	CASSLLAHTSGPDTQYF
.	TRBJ2-5	TRBV29-1	CSVEGPVANQETQYF
TRBD2	TRBJ2-7	TRBV29-1	CSVVGTSGTLSYEQYF
TRBD1	TRBJ1-1	TRBV6-2/TRBV6-3	CASSYPSGTGLPEAFF
.	TRBJ2-3	TRBV7-9	CASSPSGPDTQYF
TRBD1	TRBJ2-7	TRBV6-5	CASSYGDRAYEQYF
TRBD1	TRBJ1-5	TRBV11-2	CASSQGQGAYQPQHF
.	TRBJ2-1	TRBV5-6	CASSLEGSEQFF
.	TRBJ1-5	TRBV12-3/TRBV12-4	CASSTRGYSNQPQHF
.	TRBJ2-3	TRBV18	CASSPKDGIRSTQYF
TRBD1	TRBJ1-4	TRBV6-1	CATQNRGRGEKLFF
TRBD2	TRBJ2-1	TRBV11-1	CASSNVTSGRPSSYNEQFF
.	TRBJ2-1	TRBV5-1	CASSLAAKRYEQFF
.	TRBJ1-1	TRBV2	CASSGRDQRLAEAFF
.	TRBJ1-2	TRBV19	CASSVDWYGYTF
.	TRBJ2-3	TRBV24-1	CATSDPGLADTQYF
.	TRBJ1-5	TRBV20-1	CSARDGRPNQPQHF
TRBD1	TRBJ2-1	TRBV2	CASRDRGAYNEQFF
.	TRBJ2-2	TRBV5-1	CASSFRNTGELFF
.	TRBJ1-1	TRBV9	CASSVSWGRKNTEAFF
.	TRBJ2-3	TRBV27	CASRPRMNSPDTQYF
.	TRBJ1-1	TRBV25-1	CASSPNTNKYTEAFF
.	TRBJ2-3	TRBV4-3	CASSQARGTQYF
TRBD1	TRBJ2-7	TRBV6-5	CASMRGLEQYF
.	TRBJ2-1	TRBV24-1	CATSDLGGGLSYNEQFF
.	TRBJ2-5	TRBV20-1	CSAPGVGETQYF
.	TRBJ2-6	TRBV27	CASRVGGTGANVLTF
.	TRBJ1-1	TRBV25-1	CASMGGTEAFF
.	TRBJ2-5	TRBV2	CASSDGQTGETQYF
.	TRBJ1-2	TRBV7-8	CASSNLPRQLYGYTF
.	TRBJ2-2	TRBV5-1	CASSHDRNTGELFF
TRBD1	TRBJ1-1	TRBV11-2	CASSKDGTEAEAFF